This entry describes one TCR beta chain. Its antigen remains undetermined. Per-nucleotide qualities are absent, and no much larger clonotype sits a single base away. CDR1 SGHDT and CDR2 YYEEEE are derived from the germline V gene. The junction carries 5 bases between V and J, which are trimmed by 2 bases and 2 bases respectively. The CDR3, cysteine through phenylalanine, is 14 amino acids long. CDR3 DNA only is kept here, 42 bases in frame from base 1. TRB sequencing used genomic DNA with the immunoSEQ assay at survey resolution or the hsTCRB kit. In the source study's methods: The immunoSEQ software handled the initial read processing, while the LymphoSeq R package was used for the repertoire analyses. Clonality was computed as 1 minus normalized Shannon entropy; Gini coefficient was also calculated for each TRB dataset. Phenotypes of unsorted samples were inferred by mapping TRB sequences from sorted subsets of the recipient or donor onto unsorted samples of the same recipient. The clones in this table, taken by TCRdb from immuneACCESS, are in-frame only. Not every clone is retained; where verified, under half of the shortfall comes from an unresolved V gene, and the cause of the rest is unknown. V and J calls and clone size are those listed in that table; D and trimming were worked out from the DNA. The sample table shows approximately 5,000 clones, and approximately 80% are seen once. The biggest ten clones account for 20% to 25% of the sample.

The data derive from a study of T cells after posttransplantation cyclophosphamide (dated by TCRdb to about 2016). Background for the entire study: Using TRB sequencing, the study followed how the T cell repertoire rebuilt after myeloablative bone marrow transplantation with posttransplantation cyclophosphamide given as GVHD prophylaxis. Samples from some 40 PTCy-treated patients, along with samples from roughly 15 of their related bone marrow donors, underwent antigen receptor sequencing. Public TRB sequences were searched against a database of over 3,600 sequences associated with responses to pathogens, tumor antigens, self-antigens and alloantigens. Blood from every one of the approximately 30 PTCy patients who had 1-year posttransplant specimens underwent TRB sequencing. In 3 patients, TRB sequencing was also performed on up to 3 more blood samples taken 2 to 5.2 years after transplant, and in 4 patients, pretransplant blood was also TRB-sequenced. TRA and TRB clonality were tightly correlated in eight to ten samples, so subsequent TCR analyses focused on TRB only.

The control group consisted of over 10 patients who received myeloablative marrow transplants with methotrexate plus a calcineurin inhibitor and who were sampled 1 year after transplant. Peripheral blood and bone marrow mononuclear cells were isolated by Ficoll-Hypaque density centrifugation and cryopreserved. What the study reported, not specific to this receptor: Across 45 to 50 patients, TRB clonality was highly associated with recipient CMV seropositivity and CMV reactivation, and PTCy diversity was similar to diversity in CNI/methotrexate controls. The TRB repertoires of T cells infiltrating skin or GI tract showed only limited overlap with the TRB repertoires of T cells in blood. Donor-recipient similarity was low at 1-2 months but increased during the first year, and donor CD8+ memory clones often dominated later blood repertoires.

The TCR originated in a male patient between 40 and 49 years old who received an allogeneic stem cell transplant from an unrelated donor, was CMV-positive, and had chronic GVHD only. Once a transplant has taken place, some T cells may be donor derived. The material was PBMCs, obtained after an allogeneic stem cell transplant with a calcineurin inhibitor and methotrexate. Rearrangement joined TRBV5-6 to TRBJ2-6; the D gene identity is not certain. At the DNA level, the sequence is TGTGCCAGCAGCTTCCGGGCTGGGGCCAACGTCCTGACTTTC. This yields the protein CASSFRAGANVLTF.